These 14 T cell receptor beta chains were sequenced from one sample in a study of blood T cell repertoires in COVID-19. Some clones are missing from TCRdb's copy, which holds only in-frame ones; the method was immunoSEQ multiplex PCR. In the table there are tens of thousands of clones, about 95% of which are singletons. Sequencing used peripheral blood. The receptors come from a human donor with active COVID-19. The donor label of this sample is uncertain.

The chain has TRBV11-3 and TRBJ2-3; TRBD2 aligns across 10 bases. Germline V gene sequence: CDR1 SGHNT, CDR2 YENEEA. The CDR3 runs 16 residues. J gave up 5 bases and V 5 bases, and 10 bases lay outside the gene matches. CDR3 amino acids: CASSAILAGRGDTQYF. The DNA of the CDR3 is TGTGCCAGCAGCGCAATACTAGCGGGGAGGGGAGATACGCAGTATTTT.

The chain uses TRBV11-2 and TRBJ2-1, with 15 nucleotides matching TRBD2. Germline trimming cut 5 bases from V and 6 bases from J; bases unmatched to any gene: 2. The CDR3 is 15 residues long. Germline V CDR1 and CDR2: SGHAT, FQNNGV. The CDR3 sequence: CASSRTSGRANEQFF. CDR3 DNA sequence: TGTGCCAGCAGCCGGACTAGCGGGAGGGCCAATGAGCAGTTCTTC.

The V gene is TRBV7-9, the J gene TRBJ2-5; TRBD2 matches 10 bases. The CDR3 spans 14 residues. The germline CDR1 and CDR2 sequences are SEHNR and FQNEAQ (reference sequence). V shed 4 bases and J 3 bases; nucleotides not matched to a gene: 2. CDR3 DNA sequence: TGTGCCAGCAGCTACCTAGCGGGAGAAGAGACCCAGTACTTC. It is translated as CASSYLAGEETQYF.

The chain joins TRBV9 to TRBJ2-7, with 9 bases matching TRBD1. In germline, CDR1 is SGDLS, CDR2 YYNGEE. This CDR3 is 13 amino acids long. V shed 3 bases and J 6 bases; nucleotides not matched to a gene: 4. Here the CDR3 reads CASSGGQGSEQYF. The CDR3 bases are TGTGCCAGCAGCGGGGGACAGGGTTCCGAGCAGTACTTC.

The chain carries TRBV5-6 and TRBJ2-7; maybe TRBD1 (6 bases). Germline lookup yields CDR1 SGHDT and CDR2 YYEEEE. V gave up 4 bases and J gave up 10 bases, with 18 bases separating them. The CDR3 sequence is 13 residues long. In DNA form, the CDR3 reads TGTGCCAGCAGCGTACAAAGACAGGTGCCACAGTACTTC. Its protein is CASSVQRQVPQYF.

The J gene is TRBJ2-1, the V gene TRBV19, with 7 bases that match TRBD1. The V and J ends lost 10 bases and 4 bases, in that order; junction bases with no gene match: 10. Germline CDR1 and CDR2: LNHDA and SQIVND (reference sequence). This CDR3 is built from 14 residues. In DNA, the CDR3 is TGTGCCACTTCACCGGGACAGCTATACAATGAGCAGTTCTTC. Translation gives CATSPGQLYNEQFF.

The chain combines TRBV7-7 with TRBJ2-2; tentative D call: TRBD1 (5 bases). The CDR3 covers 14 residues. Looked up from germline, CDR1 is SSHAT and CDR2 is FNYEAQ (reference sequence). Between the trimmed V and J ends, which lost 3 bases and 6 bases, there was a span of 11 bases. The CDR3 coding sequence is TGTGCCAGCAGCTTTGAGTGGGGCTCCGGGGAGCTGTTTTTT. Translation gives CASSFEWGSGELFF.

J is TRBJ2-7 and V is TRBV18; 14 bases align to TRBD2. This CDR3 is built from 17 residues. Germline-derived CDR1 and CDR2 are KGHSH and LQKENI. After removal of 3 bases from V and 0 bases from J, the junction contained 4 bases not matched to a gene. The CDR3 reads CASSPGTSGRSSYEQYF. Here the CDR3 DNA reads TGTGCCAGCTCACCCGGGACTAGCGGGAGAAGCTCCTACGAGCAGTACTTC.

This chain joins TRBV4-1 and TRBJ1-5; 8 positions agree with TRBD1. The germline V gene has CDR1 MGHRA and CDR2 YSYEKL. The V gene end was trimmed by 4 bases and the J gene end by 3 bases; junction bases not matched to a gene: 8. The CDR3 is made up of 16 amino acids. DNA for the CDR3: TGCGCCAGCAGCCCGCGACAGGGGAGCAACAATCAGCCCCAGCATTTT. Its translation is CASSPRQGSNNQPQHF.

This chain links TRBV18 with TRBJ2-5; 7 nucleotides match TRBD2. This CDR3 has 15 amino acids. Trimming at V came to 2 bases and at J to 1 base, leaving 4 bases not matched to a gene. Germline V lookup: CDR1 KGHSH, CDR2 LQKENI. CDR3 in amino acids: CASSPWGGTQETQYF. CDR3 DNA sequence: TGTGCCAGCTCACCATGGGGAGGGACCCAAGAGACCCAGTACTTC. The variable domain in full, completed from reference TRBV18 and TRBJ2-5, reads NAGVMQNPRHLVRRRGQEARLRCSPMKGHSHVYWYRQLPEEGLKFMVYLQKENIIDESGMPKERFSAEFPKEGPSILRIQQVVRGDSAAYFCASSPWGGTQETQYFGPGTRLLVL.

The V and J genes are TRBV6-5 and TRBJ2-7, with 8 bases fitting TRBD1. The germline V gene encodes CDR1 MNHEY and CDR2 SVGAGI. The CDR3 runs to 13 residues. With V trimmed by 6 bases and J by 3 bases, 4 bases remained unmatched. Here the CDR3 reads CASRRTGRYEQYF. The CDR3 nucleotides are TGTGCCAGCAGGAGGACAGGGCGCTACGAGCAGTACTTC.

The chain couples TRBV10-1 to TRBJ1-1, with D possibly TRBD1 on 5 matching bases. Germline CDR1 and CDR2: WNHNN and SYGVQD (reference sequence). The CDR3 covers 17 residues. V was clipped by 2 bases and J by 1 base, with 17 bases between them. In nucleotides, the CDR3 is TGCGCCAGCAGTGAGCCGTGCGGGCAGGGAGGGAACACTGAAGCTTTCTTT. Translating gives CASSEPCGQGGNTEAFF.

The chain uses TRBV11-2 and TRBJ2-7; TRBD2 is a possible D gene (6 bases). The V end lost 3 bases, the J end lost 2 bases, and 20 bases lay between the germline ends. This CDR3 has 17 amino acids. Germline V CDR1 and CDR2: SGHAT, FQNNGV. CDR3 residues: CASSFRRRVETAYEQYF. CDR3 DNA: TGTGCCAGCAGCTTTAGGAGGAGGGTGGAAACTGCCTACGAGCAGTACTTC.

The chain has TRBV5-4 and TRBJ2-7, with D possibly matching TRBD2 (7 bases). Germline CDR1 SGHNT, CDR2 YYREEE (reference sequence). This CDR3 is built from 14 residues. Trimming removed 4 bases at V and 13 bases at J, with 24 bases between. CDR3 in amino acids: CASSTRLRGGGSYF. The CDR3 bases are TGTGCCAGCAGCACCCGCTTGAGGGGGGGCGGGTCCTACTTC.